These 10 T cell receptor beta chains share one sample of origin, sequenced in a study of blood T cell repertoires in COVID-19. TCRdb's table, derived via immunoSEQ multiplex PCR, lists solely in-frame clones and lacks some. This table holds approximately 350,000 clones, roughly four fifths found once. Sequencing was done on a sample of PBMCs or T cells enriched from blood (not recorded which). These receptors all come from a woman between 45 and 65 years old who had recovered from COVID-19.

This chain uses TRBV4-1 with TRBJ2-1; 9 nucleotides agree with TRBD2. This CDR3 has 18 amino acids. The J segment lost 1 base and the V segment lost 3 bases, leaving 10 bases of the junction unmatched. Germline V gene lookup returns CDR1 MGHRA and CDR2 YSYEKL. The CDR3 loop reads CASSHGAPTSGSYNEQFF. Here the CDR3 DNA reads TGCGCCAGCAGCCATGGAGCCCCGACTAGCGGTTCCTACAATGAGCAGTTCTTC.

V gene TRBV2 combines with J gene TRBJ1-5; D not certain. CDR3 length: 17 residues. V shed 1 base and J shed 7 bases, with 20 bases lying between them. Germline CDR1 and CDR2: SNHLY and FYNNEI. CDR3 coding DNA: TGTGCCAGCAGTGAAGGAGGGCCCAGTCAAAAGAGGCAGCCCCAGCATTTT. It specifies CASSEGGPSQKRQPQHF.

This chain links TRBV27 with TRBJ2-6; the match to TRBD1 covers 7 bases. V shed 5 bases, J shed 2 bases, and the junction held 9 bases outside the gene matches. This CDR3 comprises 17 residues. The V gene's germline CDR1 is MNHEY and CDR2 SMNVEV (reference sequence). CDR3 sequence (DNA): TGTGCCAGCAGTCTAGGGACAGCTATAACTGGGGCCAACGTCCTGACTTTC. Amino acids: CASSLGTAITGANVLTF.

V is TRBV5-1 and J is TRBJ1-2; 7 bases match TRBD1. CDR1 SGHRS and CDR2 YFSETQ come from the germline V gene. This CDR3 comprises 15 residues. Trimming at V came to 3 bases and at J to 3 bases, leaving 8 bases not matched to a gene. Here the CDR3 reads CASSSTGVPDYGYTF. The CDR3 coding sequence is TGCGCCAGCAGCTCTACAGGGGTTCCGGACTATGGCTACACCTTC.

The chain is built from TRBV7-9 and TRBJ2-6, with 7 positions matching TRBD1. Germline V CDR1 and CDR2: SEHNR, FQNEAQ (reference sequence). There are 13 residues in the CDR3. The V gene end was trimmed by 5 bases and the J gene end by 8 bases; junction bases not matched to a gene: 3. The CDR3, as DNA: TGTGCCAGCAGCCAGACAGGGCCCAACGTCCTGACTTTC. Encoded protein: CASSQTGPNVLTF.

The V call is TRBV12-3 or TRBV12-4, the J call TRBJ1-4; TRBD1 is a possible D gene (5 bases). Trimming removed 6 bases at V and 7 bases at J, with 9 bases between. The CDR3 runs 12 residues. This chain's CDR3 is CASRDSSEKLFF. The CDR3 region has the DNA TGTGCCAGCAGAGACAGTAGTGAAAAACTGTTTTTT.

J is TRBJ2-3 and V is TRBV15; D may be TRBD1 (5 bases). Per the germline V gene, CDR1 is LNHNV and CDR2 is YYDKDF (reference sequence). Trimming cost V 8 bases and J 1 base, with 7 bases left between them. The CDR3 is 12 amino acids. The CDR3 DNA reads TGTGCCACCGGGGCTCGCACAGATACGCAGTATTTT. The encoded protein is CATGARTDTQYF. Using reference TRBV15 and TRBJ2-3 for the parts outside the CDR3, the full variable domain is DAMVIQNPRYQVTQFGKPVTLSCSQTLNHNVMYWYQQKSSQAPKLLFHYYDKDFNNEADTPDNFQSRRPNTSFCFLDIRSPGLGDTAMYLCATGARTDTQYFGPGTRLTVL.

The V call is TRBV7-8, the J call TRBJ1-1; no firm D call. There are 14 residues in the CDR3. Germline V lookup: CDR1 SGHVS, CDR2 FQNEAQ. Trimming took off 5 bases at V and 0 bases at J, with 10 bases between the two ends. CDR3: CASSVIGLNTEAFF. The CDR3 region has the DNA TGTGCCAGCAGCGTAATCGGGTTGAACACTGAAGCTTTCTTT. Full variable domain (rest looked up from reference TRBV7-8 and TRBJ1-1): GAGVSQSPRYKVAKRGQDVALRCDPISGHVSLFWYQQALGQGPEFLTYFQNEAQLDKSGLPSDRFFAERPEGSVSTLKIQRTQQEDSAVYLCASSVIGLNTEAFFGQGTRLTVV.

The rearrangement uses TRBV21-1 and TRBJ1-2. TRBV21-1 is noted as a pseudogene. CDR3 size: 14 residues. This chain's CDR3 is CASSKKRGNYGYTF. Here the CDR3 DNA reads TGTGCCAGCAGCAAAAAACGGGGGAACTATGGCTACACCTTC.

The chain recombines TRBV12-3 or TRBV12-4 with TRBJ2-7, with D unclear. V was shortened by 5 bases and J by 3 bases, with 2 bases between the two germline ends. This CDR3 is 10 amino acids long. CDR3 DNA: TGTGCCAGCAGTCTCTACGAGCAGTACTTC. It codes for CASSLYEQYF.